Below, one T cell receptor beta chain is given with its context. The specificity of this receptor is unknown. No clone much larger than this one lies a single base away; base qualities are absent. This entry is derived from a study of blood T cell repertoires in COVID-19 (dated by TCRdb to about 2020). With respect to the entire study: Samples from collaborators originated in the United States, Italy and Spain and spanned both the acute and convalescent phases of COVID-19. The material from the prospective study consisted of cDNA or gDNA derived from T cells, B-cell-depleted T cells, or PBMCs. The dataset comprised deeply sampled blood TCRbeta repertoires from subjects exposed to, actively infected with, or recovered from COVID-19. The repertoires were released in a freely available public database meant as a resource for research on the immune response to SARS-CoV-2. The samples were drawn from two sources: the first 160 participants of the ongoing ImmuneRACE study, and fewer than 1,500 subjects contributed by 6 global collaborators. Nearly every sample came with metadata listing a de-identified subject ID, COVID-19 status, age in years and sex. Where available, HLA class I and class II types were obtained from metadata supplied by the sample provider rather than from assay-based typing.

CDR1 and CDR2, looked up from the germline V gene (reference sequence), are SGHAT and FQDESV. Its CDR3 holds 15 amino acids, cysteine through phenylalanine. Only CDR3 DNA remains: 45 bases, in frame from the first base. At the junction V is shortened by 5 bases and J by 7 bases; bases outside the gene matches: 8. The full study reports these points: The amount of clinical and demographic metadata varied by source and participant and was provided uncurated.

One collaborating source in Seattle enrolled patients during active infection and followed them longitudinally through the course of disease. Each collaborating institution followed its own protocols to collect whole blood in K2EDTA tubes. For TCRbeta analysis, collaborators shipped samples in one of three forms: frozen whole blood, isolated PBMCs, or DNA extracted from either of those sample types. The immunoSEQ Assay, a bias-controlled multiplex PCR, was used to amplify TCRbeta CDR3 regions from genomic DNA. The original pipeline was this. Within the assay, amplification of reference gene primers was used to estimate how many nucleated cells each sample contained. To quantify the absolute abundance of each unique TCRbeta CDR3 rearrangement, sequence reads were collapsed and filtered. For each sample, productive Simpson clonality was calculated as the square root of Simpson's diversity index over productive rearrangements. The clones in this table, taken by TCRdb from immuneACCESS, are in-frame only. Not every clone is retained; where verified, under half of the shortfall comes from an unresolved V gene, and the cause of the rest is unknown. V, J and clone size reflect that table, while D and trimming were determined from the DNA. This sample holds hundreds of thousands of clones; roughly 86% were observed only once. The ten largest clones represent about 2% of the sample.

The sequenced material came from peripheral blood. The sequence was obtained from a woman in her twenties or thirties with COVID-19, enrolled during active disease. Recombination connected TRBV11-1 to TRBJ2-1; 10 bases in the middle match TRBD2. The sequence in DNA is TGTGCCAGCAGCCGAGCGGGGGGGCCGGGAAATGAGCAGTTCTTC. It is translated as CASSRAGGPGNEQFF.